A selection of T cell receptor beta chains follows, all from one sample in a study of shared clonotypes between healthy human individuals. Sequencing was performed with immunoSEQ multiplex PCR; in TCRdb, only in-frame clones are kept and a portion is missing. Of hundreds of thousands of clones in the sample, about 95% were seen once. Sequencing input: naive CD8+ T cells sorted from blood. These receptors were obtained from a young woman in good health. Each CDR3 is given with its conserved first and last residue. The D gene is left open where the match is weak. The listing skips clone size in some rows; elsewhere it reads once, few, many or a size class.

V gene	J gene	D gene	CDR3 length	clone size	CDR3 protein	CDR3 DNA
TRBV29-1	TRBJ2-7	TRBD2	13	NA	CAAFPSGRNEQYF	TGCGCAGCGTTCCCTAGCGGGAGGAACGAGCAGTACTTC
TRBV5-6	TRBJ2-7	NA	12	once	CASSQVSYEQYF	TGTGCCAGCAGCCAGGTTTCCTACGAGCAGTACTTC
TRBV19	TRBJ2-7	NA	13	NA	CASSGSGSYEQYF	TGTGCCAGTAGCGGGAGCGGCTCCTACGAGCAGTACTTC
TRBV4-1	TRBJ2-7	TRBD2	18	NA	CASSQVPGLAGGRYEQYF	TGCGCCAGCAGCCAAGTCCCGGGACTAGCGGGAGGGAGGTACGAGCAGTACTTC
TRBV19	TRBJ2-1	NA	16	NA	CASSVRPQRAYNEQFF	TGTGCCAGTTCGGTGCGGCCCCAAAGGGCCTACAATGAGCAGTTCTTC
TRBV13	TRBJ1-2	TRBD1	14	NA	CASSLGQGAEGYTF	TGTGCCAGCAGCCTGGGACAGGGGGCTGAAGGCTACACCTTC
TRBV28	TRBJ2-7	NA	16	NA	CASTPVWGPRTYEQYF	TGTGCCAGCACCCCGGTTTGGGGGCCCCGTACCTACGAGCAGTACTTC
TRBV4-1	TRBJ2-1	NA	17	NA	CASSQEAGANFYNEQFF	TGCGCCAGCAGCCAAGAAGCGGGCGCGAACTTCTACAATGAGCAGTTCTTC
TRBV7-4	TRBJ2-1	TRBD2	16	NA	CASSSPTSGPALEQFF	TGTGCCAGCAGCTCCCCTACTAGCGGTCCCGCGTTGGAGCAGTTCTTC
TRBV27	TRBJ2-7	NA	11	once	CASRSSYEQYF	TGTGCCAGCAGGAGCTCCTACGAGCAGTACTTC
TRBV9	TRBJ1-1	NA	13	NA	CASSPYSVSEAFF	TGTGCCAGCAGTCCGTATTCGGTTTCTGAAGCTTTCTTT
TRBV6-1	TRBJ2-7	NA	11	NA	CASSAPYEQYF	TGTGCCAGCAGTGCCCCCTACGAGCAGTACTTC
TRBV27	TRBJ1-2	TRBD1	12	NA	CASSSTGSGYTF	TGTGCCAGCAGTTCGACAGGGAGCGGCTACACCTTC
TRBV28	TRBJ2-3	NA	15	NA	CASSSVAGIADTQYF	TGTGCCAGCAGTTCGGTGGCGGGAATCGCAGATACGCAGTATTTT
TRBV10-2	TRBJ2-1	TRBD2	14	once	CASGTSGSYNEQFF	TGCGCCAGCGGAACTAGCGGGAGCTACAATGAGCAGTTCTTC
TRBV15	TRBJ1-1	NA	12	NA	CATSASGTEAFF	TGTGCCACCAGCGCCTCCGGGACTGAAGCTTTCTTT
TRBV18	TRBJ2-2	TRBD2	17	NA	CASSPELAAANTGELFF	TGTGCCAGCTCACCCGAACTAGCGGCCGCGAACACCGGGGAGCTGTTTTTT
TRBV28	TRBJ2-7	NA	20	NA	CASSLILISAGRYRAGEQYF	TGTGCCAGCAGTTTAATCCTTATCTCGGCAGGGAGATATCGGGCGGGGGAGCAGTACTTC
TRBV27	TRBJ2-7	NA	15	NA	CASSPLAEADHEQYF	TGTGCCAGCAGTCCCCTCGCGGAGGCGGACCACGAGCAGTACTTC
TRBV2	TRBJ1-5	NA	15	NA	CASSEWWGTDQPQHF	TGTGCCAGCAGTGAATGGTGGGGGACCGATCAGCCCCAGCATTTT
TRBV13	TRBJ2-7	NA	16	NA	CASSQYRANNHYEQYF	TGTGCCAGCAGCCAATACAGGGCCAACAACCACTACGAGCAGTACTTC
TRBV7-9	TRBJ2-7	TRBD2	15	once	CASSLTSGGFYEQYF	TGTGCCAGCAGCTTGACTAGCGGGGGGTTCTACGAGCAGTACTTC
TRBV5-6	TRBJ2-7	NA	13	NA	CASSSTVSYEQYF	TGTGCCAGCAGCTCGACGGTATCCTACGAGCAGTACTTC
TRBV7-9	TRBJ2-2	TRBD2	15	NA	CASSGGLAGTGELFF	TGTGCCAGCAGCGGTGGACTAGCCGGTACCGGGGAGCTGTTTTTT
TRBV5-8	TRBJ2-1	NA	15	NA	CASSLGREDYNEQFF	TGTGCCAGCAGCTTGGGGCGGGAAGATTACAATGAGCAGTTCTTC
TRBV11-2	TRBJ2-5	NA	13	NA	CASSPGLGQSQYF	TGTGCCAGCAGCCCGGGTCTCGGCCAGTCCCAGTACTTC
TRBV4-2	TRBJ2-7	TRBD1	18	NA	CASSQDRPGTTITYEQYF	TGTGCCAGCAGCCAGGACAGGCCCGGGACGACCATAACCTACGAGCAGTACTTC
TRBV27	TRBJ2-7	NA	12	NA	CASSFSRDEQYF	TGTGCCAGCAGTTTCTCCCGGGACGAGCAGTACTTC
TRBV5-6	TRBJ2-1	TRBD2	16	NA	CASSIGTTSPYNEQFF	TGTGCCAGCAGCATAGGGACTACCTCTCCCTACAATGAGCAGTTCTTC
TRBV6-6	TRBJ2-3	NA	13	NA	CASSYSLSDTQYF	TGTGCCAGCAGTTACTCGCTTTCAGATACGCAGTATTTT
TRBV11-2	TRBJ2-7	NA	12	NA	CASSSDTYEQYF	TGTGCCAGCAGCTCGGACACCTACGAGCAGTACTTC
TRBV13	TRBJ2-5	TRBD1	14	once	CASSTNRGWETQYF	TGTGCCAGCAGCACCAACAGGGGTTGGGAGACCCAGTACTTC
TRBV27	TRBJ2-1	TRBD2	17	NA	CASSRLLAGGPPGEQFF	TGTGCCAGCAGCCGTCTACTAGCGGGAGGACCCCCAGGTGAGCAGTTCTTC
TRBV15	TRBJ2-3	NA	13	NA	CATSRGGTDTQYF	TGTGCCACCAGCAGAGGAGGGACAGATACGCAGTATTTT
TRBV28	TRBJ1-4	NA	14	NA	CASSLGQVNEKLFF	TGTGCCAGCAGTTTAGGCCAGGTTAATGAAAAACTGTTTTTT
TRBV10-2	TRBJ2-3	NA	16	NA	CASSGPSEKLGGKQYF	TGCGCCAGCAGTGGCCCTAGCGAGAAACTTGGGGGTAAGCAGTATTTT
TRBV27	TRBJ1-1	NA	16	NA	CASSLEGPWGNTEAFF	TGTGCCAGCAGTTTGGAGGGCCCTTGGGGGAACACTGAAGCTTTCTTT
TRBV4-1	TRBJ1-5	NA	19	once	CASSQVPRPSRRRYQPQHF	TGCGCCAGCAGCCAAGTCCCACGACCTTCCCGACGGAGATATCAGCCCCAGCATTTT
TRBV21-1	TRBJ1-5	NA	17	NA	CASSPYIYRSSNQPQHF	TGTGCCAGCAGTCCATACATTTACAGGAGTAGCAATCAGCCCCAGCATTTT
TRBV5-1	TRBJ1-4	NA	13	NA	CASRTADNEKLFF	TGCGCCAGCAGGACAGCCGATAATGAAAAACTGTTTTTT
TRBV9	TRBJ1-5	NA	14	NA	CASSVDSGYQPQHF	TGTGCCAGCAGCGTAGATTCAGGGTATCAGCCCCAGCATTTT
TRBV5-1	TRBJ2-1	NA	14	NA	CASSLRSRVDEQFF	TGCGCCAGCAGCTTAAGGTCGAGGGTGGATGAGCAGTTCTTC
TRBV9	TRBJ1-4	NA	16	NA	CASSSRGGGSNEKLFF	TGTGCCAGCAGCTCCCGAGGGGGGGGCTCCAATGAAAAACTGTTTTTT
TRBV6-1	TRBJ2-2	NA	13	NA	CASSGRNTGELFF	TGTGCCAGCAGTGGGCGGAACACCGGGGAGCTGTTTTTT
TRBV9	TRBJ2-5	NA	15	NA	CASSASGSRQETQYF	TGTGCCAGCAGCGCCTCAGGGTCCCGCCAGGAGACCCAGTACTTC
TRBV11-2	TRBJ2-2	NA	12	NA	CASSLGTGELFF	TGTGCCAGCAGCTTAGGGACCGGGGAGCTGTTTTTT